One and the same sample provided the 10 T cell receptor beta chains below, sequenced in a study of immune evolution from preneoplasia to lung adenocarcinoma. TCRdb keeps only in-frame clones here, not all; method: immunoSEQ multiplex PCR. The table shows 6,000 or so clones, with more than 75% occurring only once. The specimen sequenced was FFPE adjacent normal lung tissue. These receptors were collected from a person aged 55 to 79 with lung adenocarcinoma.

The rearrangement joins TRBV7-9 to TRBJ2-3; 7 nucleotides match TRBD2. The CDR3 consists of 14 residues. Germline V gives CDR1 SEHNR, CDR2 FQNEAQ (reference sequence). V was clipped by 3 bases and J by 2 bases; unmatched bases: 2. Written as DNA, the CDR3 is TGTGCCAGCAGCTTTAGCGGGTACACAGATACGCAGTATTTT. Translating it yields CASSFSGYTDTQYF.

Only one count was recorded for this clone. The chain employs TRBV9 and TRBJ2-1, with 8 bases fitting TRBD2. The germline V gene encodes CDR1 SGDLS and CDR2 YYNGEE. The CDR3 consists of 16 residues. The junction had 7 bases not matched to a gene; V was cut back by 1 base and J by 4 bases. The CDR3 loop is CASSVSGGATYNEQFF. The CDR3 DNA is TGTGCCAGCAGCGTATCGGGGGGGGCGACTTACAATGAGCAGTTCTTC.

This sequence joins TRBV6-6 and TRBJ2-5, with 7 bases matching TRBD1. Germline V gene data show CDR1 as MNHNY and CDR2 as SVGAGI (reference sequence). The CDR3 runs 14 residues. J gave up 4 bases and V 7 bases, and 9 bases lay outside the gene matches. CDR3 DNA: TGTGCCAGCACCCACAGGGGTTCTGGAGAGACCCAGTACTTC. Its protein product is CASTHRGSGETQYF.

The CDR3 DNA follows: TGCGCCAGCTTTTTGGCAGCCAGCTCCTACAATGAGCAGTTCTTC. Translated, it gives CASFLAASSYNEQFF. The gene calls are TRBV5-1 and TRBJ2-1; D ambiguous. V shed 7 bases and J shed 0 bases, with 14 bases lying between them. The germline CDR1 and CDR2 sequences are SGHRS and YFSETQ. The CDR3 length is 15 residues.

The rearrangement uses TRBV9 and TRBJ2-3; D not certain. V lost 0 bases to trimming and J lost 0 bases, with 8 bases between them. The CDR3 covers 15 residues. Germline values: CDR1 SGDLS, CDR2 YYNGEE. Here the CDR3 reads CASSVVETSTDTQYF. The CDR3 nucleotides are TGTGCCAGCAGCGTAGTCGAGACAAGCACAGATACGCAGTATTTT.

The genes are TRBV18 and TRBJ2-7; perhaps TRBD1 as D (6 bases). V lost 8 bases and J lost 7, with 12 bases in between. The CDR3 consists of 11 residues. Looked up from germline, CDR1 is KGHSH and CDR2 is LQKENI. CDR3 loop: CASTQGSEQYF. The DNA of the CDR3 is TGTGCCAGCACCCAGGGGTCTGAGCAGTACTTC.

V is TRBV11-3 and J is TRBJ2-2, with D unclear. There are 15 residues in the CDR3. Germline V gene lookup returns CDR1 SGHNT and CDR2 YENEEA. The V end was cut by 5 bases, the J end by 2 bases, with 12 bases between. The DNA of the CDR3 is TGTGCCAGCAGCCCCTCCATGCTTAACACCGGGGAGCTGTTTTTT. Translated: CASSPSMLNTGELFF.

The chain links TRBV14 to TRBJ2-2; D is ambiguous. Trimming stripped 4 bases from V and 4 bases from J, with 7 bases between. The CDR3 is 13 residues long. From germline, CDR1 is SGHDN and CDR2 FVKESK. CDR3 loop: CASSPRFTGELFF. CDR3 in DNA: TGTGCCAGCAGCCCCAGATTCACCGGGGAGCTGTTTTTT.

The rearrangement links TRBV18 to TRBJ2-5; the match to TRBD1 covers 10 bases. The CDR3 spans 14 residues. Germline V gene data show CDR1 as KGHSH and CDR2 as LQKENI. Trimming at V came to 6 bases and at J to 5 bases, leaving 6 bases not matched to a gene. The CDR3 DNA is TGTGCCAGCTCCCCGGGGACAGGGGACGAGACCCAGTACTTC. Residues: CASSPGTGDETQYF.

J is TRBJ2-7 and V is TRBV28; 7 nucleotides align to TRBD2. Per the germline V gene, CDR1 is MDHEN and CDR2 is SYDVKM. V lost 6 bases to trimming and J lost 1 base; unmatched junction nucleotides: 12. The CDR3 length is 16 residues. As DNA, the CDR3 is TGTGCCAGCAGCCGGGGAGGGGCGATGGGTTCCTACGAGCAGTACTTC. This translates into CASSRGGAMGSYEQYF.